Below, 30 T cell receptor beta chains from the same sample are listed, as sequenced in a study of blood T cell repertoires in COVID-19. This table comes from immunoSEQ multiplex PCR, and its TCRdb copy is limited to in-frame clones, with some not included. In the table there are roughly 260,000 clones, 86% of which are singletons. The sequencing input was PBMCs or T cells enriched from blood (not recorded which). These receptors were taken from a woman aged 18 to 35 who had recovered from COVID-19.

This clone occurred once. This same CDR3 is encoded by further DNA sequences in the sample. The chain recombines TRBV9 with TRBJ2-5; D remains ambiguous. The CDR3 totals 13 residues. V was trimmed by 0 bases and J by 1 base, leaving 4 bases between them. Germline CDR1 is SGDLS and CDR2 is YYNGEE. CDR3 residues: CASSVAGQETQYF. The CDR3 DNA follows: TGTGCCAGCAGCGTAGCAGGCCAAGAGACCCAGTACTTC.

The V call is TRBV14, the J call TRBJ2-7, with no clear D. Trimming removed 3 bases at V and 7 bases at J, with 7 bases between. Looked up from germline, CDR1 is SGHDN and CDR2 is FVKESK. This CDR3 is 11 amino acids long. The CDR3: CASSHGLEQYF. The CDR3 nucleotides read TGTGCCAGCAGCCATGGTCTAGAGCAGTACTTC.

The chain is built from TRBV3-1 (or the pseudogene TRBV3-2) and TRBJ1-5; 7 bases line up with TRBD1. The CDR3 contains 12 residues. Losses at the gene ends were 4 bases for V and 7 bases for J; bases not matched to a gene: 1. Germline loops: CDR1 LGHDT, CDR2 YNNKEL (reference sequence). Written as DNA, the CDR3 is TGTGCCAGCAGCCGGACAGGCCAGCCCCAGCATTTT. Translated, it gives CASSRTGQPQHF.

This chain connects TRBV28 to TRBJ1-1; unclear D gene. Trimming cost V 3 bases and J 1 base, with 6 bases left between them. The CDR3 sequence is 13 residues long. Germline V gene data show CDR1 as MDHEN and CDR2 as SYDVKM. Here the CDR3 DNA reads TGTGCCAGCAGTTTTCGGAGGAACACTGAAGCTTTCTTT. Its protein product is CASSFRRNTEAFF.

This chain connects TRBV5-1 to TRBJ2-5, with D possibly TRBD2 on 5 matching bases. V lost 5 bases and J 2 bases, leaving 16 bases between the germline ends. Germline V gene lookup returns CDR1 SGHRS and CDR2 YFSETQ. The CDR3 runs to 15 residues. The CDR3 DNA sequence: TGCGCCAGCAGGGGAGACGGAAGTCTACAAGAGACCCAGTACTTC. It yields the protein CASRGDGSLQETQYF. Based on the CDR3 plus reference TRBV5-1 and TRBJ2-5, the full variable domain is KAGVTQTPRYLIKTRGQQVTLSCSPISGHRSVSWYQQTPGQGLQFLFEYFSETQRNKGNFPGRFSGRQFSNSRSEMNVSTLELGDSALYLCASRGDGSLQETQYFGPGTRLLVL.

The chain couples TRBV9 to TRBJ1-1; 7 nucleotides line up with TRBD1. After removal of 0 bases from V and 3 bases from J, the junction contained 2 bases not matched to a gene. The germline gives CDR1 SGDLS, CDR2 YYNGEE. The CDR3 extends over 14 amino acids. CDR3 sequence reads: CASSVATGDTEAFF. The CDR3 DNA sequence: TGTGCCAGCAGCGTAGCTACAGGGGACACTGAAGCTTTCTTT.

The rearrangement links TRBV29-1 to TRBJ1-2; the D gene is possibly TRBD1 (6 bases). This CDR3 region has 12 residues. V was shortened by 4 bases and J by 8 bases, with 14 bases between the two germline ends. The germline gives CDR1 SQVTM, CDR2 ANQGSEA. The CDR3 region is CSVGLGAGGYTF. The CDR3 DNA sequence: TGCAGCGTTGGATTGGGGGCAGGGGGCTACACCTTC. Full variable domain (outside the CDR3, taken from reference TRBV29-1 and TRBJ1-2): SAVISQKPSRDICQRGTSLTIQCQVDSQVTMMFWYRQQPGQSLTLIATANQGSEATYESGFVIDKFPISRPNLTFSTLTVSNMSPEDSSIYLCSVGLGAGGYTFGSGTRLTVV.

J is TRBJ1-6 and V is TRBV4-3, with D possibly TRBD1 on 6 matching bases. The CDR3 loop spans 14 amino acids. The germline V gene has CDR1 LGHNA and CDR2 YSLEER. The germline V and J ends were trimmed by 4 bases and 11 bases, with 15 bases remaining between them. As DNA, the CDR3 is TGCGCCAGCAGCCCGGGACATGAGGAGACACCCCTCCACTTT. Protein: CASSPGHEETPLHF.

This chain joins TRBV5-4 and TRBJ2-5, with 7 bases fitting TRBD1. V trimming: 7 bases; J trimming: 4 bases; junction bases outside the gene matches: 10. CDR1 is SGHNT, CDR2 YYREEE, per germline (reference sequence). This CDR3 is built from 14 residues. The CDR3 is CASRTQTGLETQYF. CDR3 in DNA: TGTGCCAGCCGTACTCAGACAGGGTTAGAGACCCAGTACTTC.

The gene calls are TRBV11-3 and TRBJ1-2; tentatively, D is TRBD1 (5 bases). CDR1 and CDR2 (germline): SGHNT, YENEEA. The CDR3 runs to 14 residues. The ends were cut back, 5 bases at V and 4 bases at J, with 14 bases in the middle. The CDR3 DNA sequence: TGTGCCAGCAGCCCGCTGGGGCTTGTCTATGGCTACACCTTC. This encodes CASSPLGLVYGYTF.

The chain recombines TRBV6-1 with TRBJ1-1; weak D call: TRBD1 (5 bases). The germline V gene encodes CDR1 MNHNS and CDR2 SASEGT. The V end was cut by 2 bases, the J end by 11 bases, with 18 bases between. There are 14 residues in the CDR3. As DNA, the CDR3 is TGTGCCAGCAGTGAACCGTCCAAGGGGTCGTCGGCTTTCTTT. As protein: CASSEPSKGSSAFF.

The rearrangement uses TRBV6-5 and TRBJ1-5; D may be TRBD1 (6 bases). The CDR3 contains 16 residues. V was shortened by 4 bases and J by 2 bases, with 15 bases between the two germline ends. The germline gives CDR1 MNHEY, CDR2 SVGAGI. CDR3 in DNA: TGTGCCAGCAGTTCTGGGACACGATACCGCAATCAGCCCCAGCATTTT. Encoded protein: CASSSGTRYRNQPQHF.

V gene TRBV3-1 (or the pseudogene TRBV3-2) combines with J gene TRBJ2-1; the D gene is possibly TRBD1 (5 bases). Germline V gene data show CDR1 as LGHDT and CDR2 as YNNKEL (reference sequence). V gave up 0 bases and J gave up 7 bases, with 7 bases separating them. The CDR3 covers 13 residues. The CDR3 here is CASSQDAGNEQFF. In nucleotides, the CDR3 is TGTGCCAGCAGCCAAGATGCAGGGAATGAGCAGTTCTTC.

This clone has just one count. Here the CDR3 reads CASSQDWAGRQTFF. Here the CDR3 DNA reads TGTGCCAGCAGCCAAGATTGGGCAGGGCGGCAGACTTTCTTT. The V call is TRBV3-1 (or the pseudogene TRBV3-2), the J call TRBJ1-1; tentative D call: TRBD1 (5 bases). The CDR3 runs to 14 residues. Trimming took off 0 bases at V and 12 bases at J, with 17 bases between the two ends. Per the germline V gene, CDR1 is LGHDT and CDR2 is YNNKEL (reference sequence).

This clone has just one count. The V call is TRBV9, the J call TRBJ2-2; TRBD2 matches at 8 bases. Germline V CDR1 and CDR2: SGDLS, YYNGEE. V was clipped by 0 bases and J by 0 bases; unmatched bases: 1. This CDR3 has 16 amino acids. The chain's CDR3 is CASSVGSGANTGELFF. The CDR3, as DNA: TGTGCCAGCAGCGTAGGTAGCGGGGCGAACACCGGGGAGCTGTTTTTT. Drawing the rest from reference TRBV9 and TRBJ2-2, the complete variable domain is DSGVTQTPKHLITATGQRVTLRCSPRSGDLSVYWYQQSLDQGLQFLIQYYNGEERAKGNILERFSAQQFPDLHSELNLSSLELGDSALYFCASSVGSGANTGELFFGEGSRLTVL.

The CDR3 DNA reads as TGTGCCAGCAGTTACGATGGCGGGACAGAAACGTATAGCAATCAGCCCCAGCATTTT. Its protein product is CASSYDGGTETYSNQPQHF. This sequence joins TRBV6-2 or TRBV6-3 and TRBJ1-5; 7 positions agree with TRBD1. The CDR3 is 19 residues long. Germline trimming cut 2 bases from V and 0 bases from J; bases unmatched to any gene: 13. Germline-derived CDR1 and CDR2 are MNHEY and SVGEGT.

The genes are TRBV6-5 and TRBJ1-6; D gene uncertain. Germline-derived CDR1 and CDR2 are MNHEY and SVGAGI. The CDR3 runs 14 residues. V was clipped by 5 bases and J by 0 bases, with 5 bases between them. CDR3 sequence (DNA): TGTGCCAGCAGTCCCAGCTCCTATAATTCACCCCTCCACTTT. Its translation is CASSPSSYNSPLHF.

The chain carries TRBV5-1 and TRBJ2-1; 7 bases align to TRBD1. Germline V lookup: CDR1 SGHRS, CDR2 YFSETQ. The CDR3 sequence is 15 residues long. V shed 4 bases, J shed 6 bases, and the junction held 10 bases outside the gene matches. The DNA of the CDR3 is TGCGCCAGCAGCCCTAGAGAGGGGGCAGGCAATGAGCAGTTCTTC. Protein product: CASSPREGAGNEQFF.

This clone showed up just a few times. This sequence joins TRBV4-3 and TRBJ2-7; a possible D gene is TRBD1 (5 bases). Germline V gene sequence: CDR1 LGHNA, CDR2 YSLEER. The length of the CDR3 is 16 residues. Trimming shortened V by 3 bases and J by 3 bases, and 18 bases separated the two germline ends. The CDR3 nucleotides are TGCGCCAGCAGCCATTCCCGGTCCGGACAAGTCTACGAGCAGTACTTC. This gives the protein CASSHSRSGQVYEQYF.

The V and J genes are TRBV5-1 and TRBJ1-1; a possible D gene is TRBD1 (6 bases). V lost 6 bases, J lost 4 bases, and 19 bases lay in between. CDR1 is SGHRS and CDR2 is YFSETQ in the germline V gene. CDR3 length: 15 amino acids. For the CDR3, the DNA is TGCGCCAGCAACCTCGAGGGGGGGCTTCCCACTGAAGCTTTCTTT. This sequence encodes CASNLEGGLPTEAFF.

The V and J genes are TRBV19 and TRBJ1-5; 7 nucleotides match TRBD1. V shed 10 bases, J shed 4 bases, and the junction held 10 bases outside the gene matches. Germline CDR1 LNHDA, CDR2 SQIVND (reference sequence). This CDR3 comprises 14 residues. The CDR3 is CATHEGAPNQPQHF. The CDR3 nucleotides are TGTGCCACCCACGAGGGGGCGCCGAATCAGCCCCAGCATTTT.

The table lists this clone with a count of one. The chain joins TRBV18 to TRBJ2-5; tentative D call: TRBD2 (5 bases). The V end lost 2 bases, the J end lost 5 bases, and 9 bases lay between the germline ends. This CDR3 region has 13 residues. Germline CDR1 and CDR2: KGHSH and LQKENI. The chain's CDR3 is CASSPSGTETQYF. CDR3 coding DNA: TGTGCCAGCTCACCATCGGGAACGGAGACCCAGTACTTC.

The chain couples TRBV4-1 to TRBJ1-1; D is possibly TRBD1 (5 bases). CDR1 MGHRA and CDR2 YSYEKL come from the germline V gene. The CDR3 is made up of 13 amino acids. The V and J ends lost 6 bases and 4 bases respectively, with 12 bases between them. CDR3 coding DNA: TGCGCCAGCAGGGAGCAGGGTTTCACTGAAGCTTTCTTT. Its protein is CASREQGFTEAFF.

The chain joins TRBV5-1 to TRBJ1-3; D is possibly TRBD1 (5 bases). CDR1 and CDR2 from the germline V gene are SGHRS and YFSETQ. The length of the CDR3 is 14 residues. With 4 bases removed from V and 4 bases from J, the gap between germline ends came to 12 bases. The CDR3 loop is CASSTGREGNTIYF. The CDR3 DNA sequence: TGCGCCAGCAGCACAGGACGAGAAGGAAACACCATATATTTT.

The chain is built from TRBV30 and TRBJ1-1, with 7 bases matching TRBD1. This CDR3 is built from 15 residues. Germline V CDR1 and CDR2: GTSNPN, SVGIG (reference sequence). With 1 base clipped from V and 0 bases from J, the junction kept 5 bases outside the gene matches. The CDR3 nucleotides read TGTGCCTGGAGTGGACAGGGATACATGAACACTGAAGCTTTCTTT. Translating it yields CAWSGQGYMNTEAFF.

CDR3 nucleotides: TGTGCCAGTAACTTGGGGTTGGACATGTTATACACCTTC. It specifies CASNLGLDMLYTF. The V gene is TRBV19, the J gene TRBJ1-2; D perhaps matches TRBD1 (5 bases). CDR1 and CDR2 from the germline V gene are LNHDA and SQIVND (reference sequence). The CDR3 sequence is 13 residues long. The ends were cut back, 7 bases at V and 11 bases at J, with 20 bases in the middle. The whole variable domain, remainder taken from reference TRBV19 and TRBJ1-2, is DGGITQSPKYLFRKEGQNVTLSCEQNLNHDAMYWYRQDPGQGLRLIYYSQIVNDFQKGDIAEGYSVSREKKESFPLTVTSAQKNPTAFYLCASNLGLDMLYTFGSGTRLTVV.

The chain carries TRBV28 and TRBJ1-1; weak D call: TRBD1 (5 bases). CDR1 and CDR2 from the germline V gene are MDHEN and SYDVKM. V shed 4 bases and J shed 7 bases, with 22 bases lying between them. This CDR3 is built from 16 residues. This CDR3 reads CASSSRQMYPLNEAFF. In nucleotides, the CDR3 is TGTGCCAGCAGTTCCCGACAGATGTACCCCCTCAATGAAGCTTTCTTT.

For the CDR3, the DNA is TGTGCCAGCAGCCAAGAGCTAGCGGGGACCTACGAGCAGTACTTC. Translation: CASSQELAGTYEQYF. The chain is built from TRBV4-2 and TRBJ2-7; 9 bases are shared with TRBD2. V was pared by 0 bases and J by 2 bases, with 2 bases of the junction left unmatched. This CDR3 is 15 amino acids long. Germline V gene sequence: CDR1 LGHNA, CDR2 YNFKEQ.

The V and J genes are TRBV5-1 and TRBJ1-4; D unresolved. The length of the CDR3 is 14 residues. V gave up 1 base and J gave up 6 bases, with 10 bases separating them. Germline CDR1 and CDR2: SGHRS and YFSETQ. CDR3 residues: CASSLFGEDEKLFF. In DNA form, the CDR3 reads TGCGCCAGCAGCTTGTTTGGGGAGGATGAAAAACTGTTTTTT.

This clone was seen just once. The chain combines TRBV5-4 with TRBJ2-1; 8 bases fit TRBD2. The CDR3 has 16 amino acids. Germline CDR1 is SGHNT and CDR2 is YYREEE (reference sequence). The ends lost 5 bases at V and 4 bases at J; junction bases unmatched: 11. The CDR3 sequence is CASRGGSTSAYNEQFF. CDR3 DNA: TGTGCCAGCAGGGGTGGGTCGACTAGCGCATACAATGAGCAGTTCTTC.